This TCR beta chain was observed in a study of T cells after yellow fever vaccination. Study results and caveats: It was the secondary response that reached its peak faster, day 5 versus 15, but it was weaker. Detected again after the booster were most primary-vaccination clones, at nearly 97% CD4 and nearly 90% CD8.

TCRdb ran MiXCR on the 5' RACE reads and lists one entry per CDR3 protein. The sample holds 50,000 or so distinct CDR3 sequences; approximately 6.9% are singletons and the top ten take 40% to 45%. This clonotype showed up just a few times. Its antigen is unknown. V lost 0 bases and J lost 4, with 10 bases in between. CDR1 and CDR2 from the germline V gene are LGHNA and YSLEER. The CDR3 extends over 14 amino acids. Sequencing was performed on CD8+ T cells sorted from PBMCs, taken on the day of the first yellow fever vaccination. V gene TRBV4-3 combines with J gene TRBJ2-7, with D unclear. The origin of this receptor is a man younger than 35 who received the YFV17D yellow fever vaccine. Here the CDR3 reads CASSQERRRYEQYF. The CDR3 DNA follows: TGCGCCAGCAGCCAAGAACGGCGAAGGTACGAGCAGTACTTC.